What follows are 25 T cell receptor beta chains derived from one specimen sequenced in a study of blood T cell repertoires in COVID-19. The protocol was immunoSEQ multiplex PCR, while the TCRdb copy is restricted to in-frame clones and leaves out a portion. The sample lists around 620,000 clones, more than 80% occurring once. Sequenced: peripheral blood. These receptors were collected from a woman between 18 and 29 years old with acute or convalescent COVID-19.

V gene TRBV4-3 combines with J gene TRBJ2-1; TRBD2 matches at 11 bases. This CDR3 region has 16 residues. Trimming cost V 1 base and J 6 bases; bases outside gene matches: 5. Per the germline V gene, CDR1 is LGHNA and CDR2 is YSLEER. CDR3 DNA: TGCGCCAGCAGCCAAGGGCCGGGACTAGCGGCCAATGAGCAGTTCTTC. Protein product: CASSQGPGLAANEQFF.

This rearrangement joins TRBV2 to TRBJ2-7; 7 bases are shared with TRBD1. CDR3 size: 13 residues. V shed 6 bases, J shed 2 bases, and the junction held 4 bases outside the gene matches. Germline lookup yields CDR1 SNHLY and CDR2 FYNNEI. CDR3 nucleotide sequence: TGTGCCAGCAGGGGGACAGACGCCTACGAGCAGTACTTC. Translating it yields CASRGTDAYEQYF.

The rearrangement links TRBV6-5 to TRBJ2-1; a weak D match, TRBD2 (5 bases). The ends were cut back, 0 bases at V and 7 bases at J, with 13 bases in the middle. Germline V gene lookup returns CDR1 MNHEY and CDR2 SVGAGI. This CDR3 spans 15 amino acids. CDR3 coding DNA: TGTGCCAGCAGTTACTCCCAACGGGGATATAATGAGCAGTTCTTC. Its translation: CASSYSQRGYNEQFF.

The chain couples TRBV7-2 to TRBJ1-1, with D perhaps matching TRBD1 (6 bases). This CDR3 is built from 16 residues. Germline loops: CDR1 SGHTA, CDR2 FQGNSA. V shed 5 bases and J shed 0 bases, with 16 bases lying between them. In DNA form, the CDR3 reads TGTGCCAGCAGCCTGGACAGAATTCCAATGAACACTGAAGCTTTCTTT. Translated, it gives CASSLDRIPMNTEAFF.

This clone was detected once. The chain joins TRBV19 to TRBJ1-2, with TRBD1 identical over 7 bases. The CDR3 length is 16 residues. CDR1 is LNHDA, CDR2 SQIVND, per germline (reference sequence). V lost 4 bases, J lost 0 bases, and 8 bases stayed unmatched. CDR3 DNA sequence: TGTGCCAGTAGTACTCTTCGACAGGGTGCTAACTATGGCTACACCTTC. It is translated as CASSTLRQGANYGYTF.

The J gene is TRBJ1-1, the V gene TRBV7-9; 7 bases align to TRBD1. The CDR3 extends over 14 amino acids. J lost 12 bases, V lost 5 bases, and 15 bases had no gene match. Germline values: CDR1 SEHNR, CDR2 FQNEAQ (reference sequence). CDR3 nucleotides: TGTGCCAGCAGCCCCCGGGACAGAGTCATAGGGACTTTCTTT. It specifies CASSPRDRVIGTFF.

The sample holds a few counts of this clone. The chain recombines TRBV6-2 or TRBV6-3 with TRBJ1-2; no clear D. Trimming shortened V by 2 bases and J by 6 bases, and 10 bases separated the two germline ends. Germline V lookup: CDR1 MNHEY, CDR2 SVGEGT. The CDR3 consists of 13 residues. The CDR3, as DNA: TGTGCCAGCAGTTACAGACTGAATAATGGCTACACCTTC. Its protein product is CASSYRLNNGYTF.

The chain has TRBV6-5 and TRBJ1-5; D may be TRBD1 (5 bases). The germline V gene has CDR1 MNHEY and CDR2 SVGAGI. V was cut by 8 bases and J by 1 base, with 15 bases left in between. This CDR3 spans 15 amino acids. In DNA form, the CDR3 reads TGTGCCAGCCGACCTCAGGGCATCAGCAATCAGCCCCAGCATTTT. Translation: CASRPQGISNQPQHF.

The V and J genes are TRBV2 and TRBJ2-2; TRBD2 matches at 9 bases. The germline CDR1 and CDR2 sequences are SNHLY and FYNNEI. CDR3 length: 15 amino acids. Germline trimming cut 8 bases from V and 2 bases from J; bases unmatched to any gene: 6. CDR3 residues: CASLGAGGNTGELFF. DNA of the CDR3: TGTGCCAGCCTTGGAGCGGGGGGAAACACCGGGGAGCTGTTTTTT.

V and J are TRBV3-1 (or the pseudogene TRBV3-2) and TRBJ2-7, with a weak D call TRBD2 (6 bases). Germline-derived CDR1 and CDR2 are LGHDT and YNNKEL (reference sequence). V was clipped by 3 bases and J by 6 bases, with 12 bases between them. This CDR3 spans 13 amino acids. CDR3 sequence (DNA): TGTGCCAGCAGCCAGGGGCCGGGACTCGAGCAGTACTTC. Residues: CASSQGPGLEQYF.

This chain joins TRBV5-6 and TRBJ2-7; D unresolved. The CDR3 runs 11 residues. V dropped 6 bases and J dropped 5 bases, with 9 bases sitting between them. Germline CDR1 is SGHDT and CDR2 is YYEEEE. The CDR3 region is CASIPRDEQYF. In nucleotides, the CDR3 is TGTGCCAGCATCCCTCGGGACGAGCAGTACTTC. Full variable domain (outside the CDR3, taken from reference TRBV5-6 and TRBJ2-7): DAGVTQSPTHLIKTRGQQVTLRCSPKSGHDTVSWYQQALGQGPQFIFQYYEEEERQRGNFPDRFSGHQFPNYSSELNVNALLLGDSALYLCASIPRDEQYFGPGTRLTVT.

This chain connects TRBV4-2 to TRBJ2-7, with D uncertain. The CDR3 is made up of 14 amino acids. V was shortened by 0 bases and J by 2 bases, with 8 bases between the two germline ends. Germline assignment: CDR1 LGHNA and CDR2 YNFKEQ. This CDR3 reads CASSQEPRAYEQYF. The CDR3 DNA reads TGTGCCAGCAGCCAAGAGCCTAGAGCCTACGAGCAGTACTTC.

The chain links TRBV2 to TRBJ2-3, with 9 bases aligning to TRBD2. The trim removed 7 bases at V and 4 bases at J, leaving 6 bases unmatched. The length of the CDR3 is 14 residues. Germline CDR1 reads SNHLY; CDR2 reads FYNNEI. CDR3 protein: CASTPGLAPDTQYF. The CDR3 DNA follows: TGTGCCAGCACCCCGGGACTAGCTCCAGATACGCAGTATTTT. Using reference TRBV2 and TRBJ2-3 for the parts outside the CDR3, the full variable domain is EPEVTQTPSHQVTQMGQEVILRCVPISNHLYFYWYRQILGQKVEFLVSFYNNEISEKSEIFDDQFSVERPDGSNFTLKIRSTKLEDSAMYFCASTPGLAPDTQYFGPGTRLTVL.

This chain connects TRBV10-3 to TRBJ1-2, with D possibly being TRBD1 (5 bases). The CDR3 runs 14 residues. The V gene lost 0 bases and the J gene lost 3 bases, with 8 bases spanning the gap. Germline lookup yields CDR1 ENHRY and CDR2 SYGVKD. CDR3 DNA: TGTGCCATCAGTGAGTCGGGGGGAGACTATGGCTACACCTTC. This sequence encodes CAISESGGDYGYTF.

The rearrangement uses TRBV11-2 and TRBJ2-3, with TRBD1 matching over 7 bases. This CDR3 is built from 15 residues. Germline CDR1 SGHAT, CDR2 FQNNGV. V dropped 5 bases and J dropped 2; count of bases not matched to a gene: 7. CDR3 sequence: CASSLGQPDTDTQYF. The CDR3 DNA reads as TGTGCCAGCAGCCTGGGACAGCCAGACACAGATACGCAGTATTTT.

The chain has TRBV10-3 and TRBJ2-2; a weak D match, TRBD1 (5 bases). Between the trimmed V and J ends, which lost 0 bases and 7 bases, there was a span of 12 bases. Germline CDR1 and CDR2: ENHRY and SYGVKD. The CDR3 runs 15 residues. CDR3 bases: TGTGCCATCAGTGAGTCGATTGGGGCTGGCGGGGAGCTGTTTTTT. This gives the protein CAISESIGAGGELFF.

The chain recombines TRBV19 with TRBJ1-1; D call uncertain. V was pared by 10 bases and J by 6 bases, with 21 bases between. The CDR3 sequence is 14 residues long. The germline gives CDR1 LNHDA, CDR2 SQIVND (reference sequence). CDR3 DNA: TGTGCCACCACCCGGGAGGGTGAGGGCGCTGAAGCTTTCTTT. It yields the protein CATTREGEGAEAFF.

This clone was seen once. This chain uses TRBV4-3 with TRBJ2-7; 11 bases map to TRBD2. Per the germline V gene, CDR1 is LGHNA and CDR2 is YSLEER. This CDR3 region has 17 residues. V shed 2 bases and J 2 bases; nucleotides not matched to a gene: 8. The CDR3: CASSQPPTSGGAYEQYF. The CDR3 region has the DNA TGCGCCAGCAGCCAACCCCCTACTAGCGGGGGCGCCTACGAGCAGTACTTC.

The rearrangement links TRBV27 to TRBJ1-4; possibly TRBD1 for D (6 bases). Between the trimmed V and J ends, which lost 5 bases and 1 base, there was a span of 14 bases. There are 16 residues in the CDR3. Germline lookup yields CDR1 MNHEY and CDR2 SMNVEV (reference sequence). The CDR3 coding sequence is TGTGCCAGCAGTCCCGCCGCAGGGGTAACTAATGAAAAACTGTTTTTT. Its protein product is CASSPAAGVTNEKLFF.

This clone has only a few counts. The chain is built from TRBV19 and TRBJ2-1; a weak D match, TRBD1 (6 bases). The V end lost 7 bases, the J end lost 12 bases, and 13 bases lay between the germline ends. From germline, CDR1 is LNHDA and CDR2 SQIVND (reference sequence). This CDR3 spans 11 amino acids. CDR3 sequence: CASISGEAQFF. The CDR3 DNA follows: TGTGCCAGTATTTCAGGGGAAGCGCAGTTCTTC.

The gene calls are TRBV10-3 and TRBJ1-1; 7 positions match TRBD1. The CDR3 contains 16 residues. Germline CDR1 reads ENHRY; CDR2 reads SYGVKD. The J segment lost 1 base and the V segment lost 4 bases, leaving 9 bases of the junction unmatched. CDR3: CAISGGQSRGNTEAFF. CDR3 DNA sequence: TGTGCCATCAGTGGGGGACAGTCGAGGGGGAACACTGAAGCTTTCTTT.

V and J are TRBV18 and TRBJ1-1, with TRBD1 identical over 9 bases. This CDR3 is 13 amino acids long. Germline assignment: CDR1 KGHSH and CDR2 LQKENI. Unmatched junction bases numbered 3, after V lost 3 bases and J lost 7 bases. The CDR3 coding sequence is TGTGCCAGCTCACCGGGGACAGGGATTGAAGCTTTCTTT. It translates to CASSPGTGIEAFF.

This sequence joins TRBV7-2 and TRBJ1-6, with a tentative D call TRBD1 (5 bases). The ends were cut back, 3 bases at V and 13 bases at J, with 13 bases in the middle. The CDR3 consists of 13 residues. Germline-derived CDR1 and CDR2 are SGHTA and FQGNSA. Here the CDR3 DNA reads TGTGCCAGCAGCTTTCCGGGCGGGGGTCCCCTCCACTTT. This gives the protein CASSFPGGGPLHF.

The CDR3 bases are TGTGCCAGCAGCCCCGGGACAGATGGCTACACCTTC. Its translation: CASSPGTDGYTF. The genes are TRBV12-3 or TRBV12-4 and TRBJ1-2; 7 bases map to TRBD1. Trimming took 6 bases from V and 6 from J; bases not matched to a gene: 4. This CDR3 comprises 12 residues.

This clone has just a few counts. The rearrangement links TRBV9 to TRBJ2-3; no firm D call. The V end was cut by 0 bases, the J end by 4 bases, with 3 bases between. The germline V gene encodes CDR1 SGDLS and CDR2 YYNGEE. The CDR3 length is 12 residues. The CDR3 is CASSVGADTQYF. Here the CDR3 DNA reads TGTGCCAGCAGCGTAGGAGCAGATACGCAGTATTTT.